One and the same sample provided the 22 T cell receptor beta chains below, sequenced in a study of blood T cells in healthy people across ages. Sample-barcoded 5' priming and a J-beta primer mix drove a second PCR of roughly 6 to 12 cycles. TCRdb redid the calling of the 5' RACE reads with MiXCR, one entry per CDR3 protein. The data contain fewer than 750,000 distinct CDR3 sequences, approximately 52% of them singletons. Sequencing was performed on blood. The receptors originated from a woman of 80 years or more in good health.

The CDR3 nucleotides read TGTGCCAGCAGCTCGTACAGGGGACGGTACACTGAAGCTTTCTTT. Amino acids: CASSSYRGRYTEAFF. The chain uses TRBV7-2 and TRBJ1-1; 7 nucleotides agree with TRBD1. With 4 bases clipped from V and 3 bases from J, the junction kept 8 bases outside the gene matches. Germline loops: CDR1 SGHTA, CDR2 FQGNSA. CDR3 length: 15 amino acids.

This chain connects TRBV3-1 to TRBJ1-4; the D is unclear. CDR3 length equals 16 residues. Between the trimmed V and J ends, which lost 4 bases and 6 bases, there was a span of 18 bases. Germline V gene data show CDR1 as LGHDT and CDR2 as YNNKEL (reference sequence). The DNA for the CDR3 is TGTGCCAGCAGCCCTTGGGAGGGAGGATCCCATGAAAAACTGTTTTTT. It yields the protein CASSPWEGGSHEKLFF.

The J gene is TRBJ2-1, the V gene TRBV7-2, with 7 bases fitting TRBD2. Germline V gives CDR1 SGHTA, CDR2 FQGNSA. Germline trimming cut 1 base from V and 9 bases from J; bases unmatched to any gene: 9. The CDR3 contains 15 residues. CDR3 DNA sequence: TGTGCCAGCAGCTTAGAGGGACTATCGAGCGTTGAGCAGTTCTTC. It is translated as CASSLEGLSSVEQFF.

Remarks on this clonotype: This may arise from a read error, as a much more abundant clone is one base away. The DNA of the CDR3 is TGCAGTGCTGTCCCCCGGGACGGGGTCTCCTTTACTAATGAAAAACTGTTTTTT. Protein sequence: CSAVPRDGVSFTNEKLFF. The gene calls are TRBV20-1 and TRBJ1-4, with D possibly matching TRBD1 (5 bases). The V end lost 5 bases, the J end lost 2 bases, and 24 bases lay between the germline ends. From germline, CDR1 is DFQATT and CDR2 SNEGSKA (reference sequence). The CDR3 covers 18 residues.

The chain links TRBV20-1 to TRBJ2-1, with TRBD2 matching over 8 bases. The CDR3 sequence is 14 residues long. The V segment lost 1 base and the J segment 13 bases; nucleotides outside the gene matches: 12. CDR1 DFQATT and CDR2 SNEGSKA come from the germline V gene (reference sequence). CDR3 residues: CSARGRSEREIQFF. CDR3 DNA sequence: TGCAGTGCTAGAGGTCGGTCCGAGCGGGAGATTCAGTTCTTC.

This clonotype was seen a handful of times. This sequence joins TRBV12-3 or TRBV12-4 and TRBJ2-1, with 8 bases matching TRBD1. The CDR3 has 14 residues. The V segment lost 6 bases and the J segment 9 bases; nucleotides outside the gene matches: 10. CDR3 sequence: CASSTGGPGREQFF. In DNA form, the CDR3 reads TGTGCCAGCAGCACAGGGGGGCCGGGGCGTGAGCAGTTCTTC.

V is TRBV20-1 and J is TRBJ1-6; TRBD1 matches 8 bases. This CDR3 is built from 14 residues. Germline CDR1 is DFQATT and CDR2 is SNEGSKA (reference sequence). The V and J ends lost 5 bases and 9 bases, in that order; junction bases with no gene match: 9. CDR3 in amino acids: CSAPIQGAPSPLHF. The CDR3 DNA reads as TGCAGTGCTCCAATTCAGGGGGCTCCTTCACCCCTCCACTTT.

V and J are TRBV5-1 and TRBJ2-7, with a tentative D call TRBD1 (5 bases). The CDR3 extends over 17 amino acids. Per germline, CDR1 SGHRS and CDR2 YFSETQ. Trimming shortened V by 4 bases and J by 9 bases, and 29 bases separated the two germline ends. The CDR3 here is CASSASSLTALLSVQYF. DNA for the CDR3: TGCGCCAGCAGCGCATCCAGCCTGACAGCCCTCTTGAGTGTGCAGTACTTC.

The rearrangement uses TRBV20-1 and TRBJ2-4; tentative D call: TRBD2 (6 bases). The J call may be faulty, since TRBJ2-7 better matches the DNA end. The germline V gene has CDR1 DFQATT and CDR2 SNEGSKA (reference sequence). CDR3 length: 12 residues. Here the CDR3 DNA reads TGCAGTGCGGCTCGACTAGACGCCGAGCAGTACTTC. Translated, it gives CSAARLDAEQYF.

This clonotype occurred many times. V is TRBV6-5 and J is TRBJ2-2; 9 nucleotides line up with TRBD1. Trimming took 2 bases from V and 6 from J; bases not matched to a gene: 7. CDR1 is MNHEY, CDR2 SVGAGI, per germline. This CDR3 region has 16 residues. CDR3 loop: CASSYPGQGGSGELFF. Here the CDR3 DNA reads TGTGCCAGCAGTTACCCGGGACAGGGTGGTTCCGGGGAGCTGTTTTTT.

Remarks on this clonotype: A much more abundant neighbour one base away suggests this may be a read error. The V and J genes are TRBV12-3 or TRBV12-4 and TRBJ2-5; 8 nucleotides align to TRBD1. Germline trimming cut 5 bases from V and 11 bases from J; bases unmatched to any gene: 16. The CDR3 contains 15 residues. CDR3 in amino acids: CASSPQQGGYNEQYF. CDR3 bases: TGTGCCAGCAGTCCCCAACAGGGGGGTTACAATGAGCAGTACTTC.

The rearrangement links TRBV29-1 to TRBJ2-3, with 14 nucleotides matching TRBD2. This CDR3 has 13 amino acids. Trimming cost V 7 bases and J 7 bases; bases outside gene matches: 4. Germline V lookup: CDR1 SQVTM, CDR2 ANQGSEA. The CDR3 DNA reads as TGCAGCGCGACTAGCGGGGGGGGTAATACGCAGTATTTT. It specifies CSATSGGGNTQYF.

This clonotype was counted at least ten times. The chain joins TRBV28 to TRBJ1-2, with 7 bases identical to TRBD1. Germline values: CDR1 MDHEN, CDR2 SYDVKM. The CDR3 is 13 residues long. The ends lost 6 bases at V and 5 bases at J; junction bases unmatched: 6. CDR3 in DNA: TGTGCCAGCAGAACCGGGACAGCATATGGCTACACCTTC. The encoded protein is CASRTGTAYGYTF.

This clonotype was found many times. This chain links TRBV5-1 with TRBJ2-3; D gene unclear. Trimming left V 6 bases short and J 3 bases short, with 8 bases between. CDR1 SGHRS and CDR2 YFSETQ come from the germline V gene. The CDR3 has 12 residues. In DNA form, the CDR3 reads TGCGCCAGCATGCTGGGTACAGATACGCAGTATTTT. The encoded protein is CASMLGTDTQYF.

The J gene is TRBJ2-1, the V gene TRBV24-1, with a tentative D call TRBD2 (5 bases). TRBJ2-7 explains the end of the DNA better; the J call may be wrong. There are 16 residues in the CDR3. The V gene's germline CDR1 is KGHDR and CDR2 SFDVKD. This chain's CDR3 is CATSARMGSSYNEQYF. The DNA of the CDR3 is TGTGCCACCAGTGCCCGCATGGGGAGCTCCTACAATGAGCAGTACTTC.

This clonotype came up a few times. This chain connects TRBV12-3 or TRBV12-4 to TRBJ2-2; a weak D match, TRBD1 (5 bases). Trimming shortened V by 4 bases and J by 6 bases, and 9 bases separated the two germline ends. The CDR3 has 13 amino acids. CDR3 DNA: TGTGCCAGCAGTTCATGGGGCCCCGGGGAGCTGTTTTTT. Protein product: CASSSWGPGELFF.

This chain uses TRBV12-3 or TRBV12-4 with TRBJ2-7; 7 bases agree with TRBD2. TRBJ2-5 explains the end of the DNA better; the J call may be wrong. The CDR3 loop spans 15 amino acids. The CDR3 coding sequence is TGTGCCAGCAGTTTGCTAGCGGCGGCCCAAGAGACCCAGTACTTC. It encodes CASSLLAAAQETQYF.

This clonotype was detected only once. The rearrangement joins TRBV4-2 to TRBJ2-5; 11 nucleotides match TRBD2. Losses at the gene ends were 4 bases for V and 5 bases for J; bases not matched to a gene: 9. Germline lookup yields CDR1 LGHNA and CDR2 YNFKEQ. The CDR3 covers 16 residues. The CDR3 reads CASSLGVAGGQETQYF. The CDR3 DNA sequence: TGTGCCAGCAGCCTGGGGGTAGCGGGAGGGCAGGAGACCCAGTACTTC.

This clonotype has just a few counts. V gene TRBV7-9 combines with J gene TRBJ1-1; D might be TRBD1 (6 bases). The germline V gene encodes CDR1 SEHNR and CDR2 FQNEAQ (reference sequence). The length of the CDR3 is 15 residues. Trimming stripped 1 base from V and 7 bases from J, with 16 bases between. This CDR3 is CASSLGQQGLLEAFF. CDR3 nucleotide sequence: TGTGCCAGCAGCTTAGGCCAACAGGGATTACTTGAAGCTTTCTTT.

V usage is TRBV28 and J usage is TRBJ2-1; tentative D call: TRBD2 (5 bases). The J call could be wrong; TRBJ2-7 is a better fit for the DNA end. From germline, CDR1 is MDHEN and CDR2 SYDVKM. The length of the CDR3 is 14 residues. Written as DNA, the CDR3 is TGTGCCAGCAGTTCAGCGGACTCCTACAATGAGCAGTACTTC. This encodes CASSSADSYNEQYF.

This clonotype appeared a single time. The chain couples TRBV7-8 to TRBJ2-1, with 7 nucleotides matching TRBD1. The length of the CDR3 is 13 residues. The J segment lost 8 bases and the V segment lost 3 bases, leaving 4 bases of the junction unmatched. The V gene's germline CDR1 is SGHVS and CDR2 FQNEAQ. The CDR3 DNA reads as TGTGCCAGCAGCTTTGGACAGGAGGATGAGCAGTTCTTC. Protein: CASSFGQEDEQFF.

V is TRBV20-1 and J is TRBJ2-3; 7 nucleotides align to TRBD2. The CDR3 contains 13 residues. V lost 6 bases, J lost 3 bases, and 6 bases stayed unmatched. Looked up from germline, CDR1 is DFQATT and CDR2 is SNEGSKA (reference sequence). CDR3 nucleotide sequence: TGCAGTGCCTTGGGGGGGGGGACAGATACGCAGTATTTT. Translation gives CSALGGGTDTQYF.